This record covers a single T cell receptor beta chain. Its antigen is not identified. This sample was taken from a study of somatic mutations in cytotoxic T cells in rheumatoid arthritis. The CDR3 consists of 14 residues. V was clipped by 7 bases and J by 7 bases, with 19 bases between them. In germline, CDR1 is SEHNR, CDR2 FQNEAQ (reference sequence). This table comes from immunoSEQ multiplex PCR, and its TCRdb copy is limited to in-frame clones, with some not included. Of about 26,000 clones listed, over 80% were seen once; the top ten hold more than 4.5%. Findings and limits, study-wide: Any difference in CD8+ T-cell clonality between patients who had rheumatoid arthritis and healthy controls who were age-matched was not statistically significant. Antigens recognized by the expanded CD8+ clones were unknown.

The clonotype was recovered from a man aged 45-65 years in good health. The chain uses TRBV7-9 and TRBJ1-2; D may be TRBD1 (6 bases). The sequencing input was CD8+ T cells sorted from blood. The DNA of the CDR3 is TGTGCCAGCATTTCAGGATGGGGGCAGGGTGGCTACACCTTC. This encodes CASISGWGQGGYTF.